The 26 T cell receptor beta chains below all came from one sample that was sequenced in a study of T cell clonotyping in hematopoietic cell transplantation. The repertoire was sequenced with immunoSEQ multiplex PCR; TCRdb's copy has only in-frame clones and lacks some. The profile shows approximately 9,000 clones, almost 80% of them singletons. The sample in question was peripheral blood mononuclear cells, obtained 180 days after allogeneic stem cell transplant. These receptors were collected from a female patient in her forties or fifties who had an allogeneic stem cell transplant from a related donor, so the T cells may come from the graft donor. Some clones in this sample may be carry-over from other donors' samples.

The chain recombines TRBV4-3 with TRBJ2-5; D gene uncertain. CDR3 length: 15 amino acids. From germline, CDR1 is LGHNA and CDR2 YSLEER. V lost 5 bases and J 1 base, leaving 14 bases between the germline ends. For the CDR3, the DNA is TGCGCCAGCAGCGAACGCCCGGGCCTCCAAGAGACCCAGTACTTC. Translating gives CASSERPGLQETQYF.

The gene calls are TRBV5-1 and TRBJ1-5; D is perhaps TRBD1 (5 bases). CDR1 SGHRS and CDR2 YFSETQ come from the germline V gene. Trimming removed 1 base from V and 2 bases from J, with 16 bases in between. This CDR3 is built from 17 residues. The CDR3 is CASSLRPGVRGNQPQHF. DNA for the CDR3: TGCGCCAGCAGCTTGCGACCGGGGGTGAGGGGCAATCAGCCCCAGCATTTT. Combining the CDR3 with reference TRBV5-1 and TRBJ1-5 gives the whole variable domain KAGVTQTPRYLIKTRGQQVTLSCSPISGHRSVSWYQQTPGQGLQFLFEYFSETQRNKGNFPGRFSGRQFSNSRSEMNVSTLELGDSALYLCASSLRPGVRGNQPQHFGDGTRLSIL.

This clone was observed a handful of times. J is TRBJ1-4 and V is TRBV5-6; possible D gene TRBD1, 6 bases. Germline CDR1 SGHDT, CDR2 YYEEEE. Trimming left V 9 bases short and J 7 bases short, with 25 bases between. This CDR3 has 16 amino acids. Here the CDR3 DNA reads TGTGCCACCCACAGGGCGGGGTTTTTAGTGGGTGAAAAACTGTTTTTT. It encodes CATHRAGFLVGEKLFF.

This chain joins TRBV6-5 and TRBJ1-5; 7 bases map to TRBD1. Per the germline V gene, CDR1 is MNHEY and CDR2 is SVGAGI. CDR3 length: 14 residues. The V and J ends lost 6 bases and 2 bases, in that order; junction bases with no gene match: 4. CDR3 nucleotide sequence: TGTGCCAGCAGCCGCACAGGGGGCAATCAGCCCCAGCATTTT. Translating gives CASSRTGGNQPQHF.

Only one count was recorded for this clone. The chain couples TRBV6-5 to TRBJ2-7, with 10 nucleotides matching TRBD1. CDR3 length equals 13 residues. The V and J ends lost 4 bases and 9 bases, in that order; junction bases with no gene match: 6. Germline values: CDR1 MNHEY, CDR2 SVGAGI. The CDR3 loop is CASSWGRDRGQYF. The CDR3 nucleotides read TGTGCCAGCAGTTGGGGGCGGGACAGGGGGCAGTACTTC.

This rearrangement joins TRBV18 to TRBJ1-2; the match to TRBD1 covers 8 bases. Germline V gene lookup returns CDR1 KGHSH and CDR2 LQKENI. CDR3 length equals 15 residues. J gave up 8 bases and V 3 bases, and 11 bases lay outside the gene matches. CDR3 DNA sequence: TGTGCCAGCTCACCGATGACAGGGGTAATAAGCGGCTACACCTTC. This sequence encodes CASSPMTGVISGYTF.

The sample holds a few counts of this clone. The V gene is TRBV27, the J gene TRBJ1-5; the D is unclear. Germline V CDR1 and CDR2: MNHEY, SMNVEV (reference sequence). Trimming took off 2 bases at V and 3 bases at J, with 8 bases between the two ends. CDR3 size: 14 residues. In nucleotides, the CDR3 is TGTGCCAGCAGTTTACCAGGAAACAATCAGCCCCAGCATTTT. Translation: CASSLPGNNQPQHF.

CDR3 loop: CACPLGDRAYQETQYF. CDR3 DNA: TGTGCCTGTCCCCTCGGGGACAGGGCATACCAAGAGACCCAGTACTTC. The rearrangement joins TRBV30 to TRBJ2-5, with 9 bases fitting TRBD1. The CDR3 length is 16 residues. The germline V gene has CDR1 GTSNPN and CDR2 SVGIG (reference sequence). V trimming: 6 bases; J trimming: 0 bases; junction bases outside the gene matches: 11.

The chain's CDR3 is CASSLSIGEFWYEQYF. In DNA, the CDR3 is TGTGCCAGCAGCTTATCTATAGGGGAATTTTGGTACGAGCAGTACTTC. The V gene is TRBV13, the J gene TRBJ2-7; weak D call: TRBD1 (5 bases). The V gene lost 2 bases and the J gene lost 4 bases, with 18 bases spanning the gap. Germline CDR1 PRHDT, CDR2 FYEKMQ (reference sequence). The CDR3 covers 16 residues. The full variable domain, with the rest looked up from reference TRBV13 and TRBJ2-7, is AAGVIQSPRHLIKEKRETATLKCYPIPRHDTVYWYQQGPGQDPQFLISFYEKMQSDKGSIPDRFSAQQFSDYHSELNMSSLELGDSALYFCASSLSIGEFWYEQYFGPGTRLTVT.

The chain carries TRBV30 and TRBJ1-2, with D perhaps matching TRBD1 (6 bases). Trimming took 5 bases from V and 2 from J, leaving 12 bases between them. The CDR3 has 13 amino acids. CDR1 and CDR2 (germline): GTSNPN, SVGIG (reference sequence). The chain's CDR3 is CAWGTGHNYGYTF. As DNA, the CDR3 is TGTGCCTGGGGTACGGGACACAACTATGGCTACACCTTC.

The chain employs TRBV7-3 and TRBJ2-1; D call uncertain. The CDR3 contains 15 residues. The V end lost 4 bases, the J end lost 4 bases, and 14 bases lay between the germline ends. CDR1 is SGHTA and CDR2 is FQGTGA in the germline V gene. This chain's CDR3 is CASSSSSGVYNEQFF. In DNA form, the CDR3 reads TGTGCCAGCAGCTCATCGTCCGGAGTATACAATGAGCAGTTCTTC.

The rearrangement uses TRBV19 and TRBJ2-1, with no clear D. Germline V gives CDR1 LNHDA, CDR2 SQIVND (reference sequence). The CDR3 extends over 12 amino acids. Trimming took 2 bases from V and 7 from J, leaving 6 bases between them. DNA of the CDR3: TGTGCCAGTAGTATAAGACTGAATGAGCAGTTCTTC. It translates to CASSIRLNEQFF.

This chain links TRBV6-5 with TRBJ1-4; no clear D. Germline V gene lookup returns CDR1 MNHEY and CDR2 SVGAGI. This CDR3 comprises 13 residues. The ends were cut back, 5 bases at V and 8 bases at J, with 12 bases in the middle. CDR3 residues: CASSPIGSEKLFF. In DNA, the CDR3 is TGTGCCAGCAGTCCTATCGGGAGCGAAAAACTGTTTTTT.

This chain uses TRBV29-1 with TRBJ1-3; maybe TRBD1 (5 bases). This CDR3 comprises 14 residues. CDR1 is SQVTM and CDR2 is ANQGSEA in the germline V gene. Deletions cut 6 bases from V and 0 bases from J, with 12 bases between. The CDR3 spells CSVQGTVSGNTIYF. The CDR3 coding sequence is TGCAGCGTCCAAGGGACCGTCTCTGGAAACACCATATATTTT.

The V and J genes are TRBV25-1 and TRBJ2-6; weak D call: TRBD1 (5 bases). Germline CDR1 and CDR2: MGHDK and SYGVNS. The CDR3 loop spans 17 amino acids. The germline V and J ends were trimmed by 5 bases and 5 bases, with 19 bases remaining between them. The CDR3 sequence is CASSLPAGQSRANVLTF. Here the CDR3 DNA reads TGTGCCAGCAGTTTACCCGCTGGACAAAGTCGGGCCAACGTCCTGACTTTC.

This clone was observed a single time. CDR3 coding DNA: TGTGCCAGCAGTGAGGGAGTCCTCCTGGGGGAAAAACTGTTTTTT. It yields the protein CASSEGVLLGEKLFF. This chain joins TRBV6-1 and TRBJ1-4; D is unclear. CDR1 is MNHNS, CDR2 SASEGT, per germline. CDR3 size: 15 residues. With 3 bases removed from V and 8 bases from J, the gap between germline ends came to 16 bases.

The CDR3 coding sequence is TGCGCCAGCAGCCTCCGGGACAGACCTAGCACAGATACGCAGTATTTT. Protein product: CASSLRDRPSTDTQYF. This chain links TRBV4-3 with TRBJ2-3, with TRBD1 matching over 7 bases. Losses at the gene ends were 4 bases for V and 0 bases for J; bases not matched to a gene: 7. This CDR3 region has 16 residues. Germline V lookup: CDR1 LGHNA, CDR2 YSLEER.

The rearrangement joins TRBV30 to TRBJ1-2; possibly TRBD1 for D (5 bases). The CDR3 spans 14 residues. The germline gives CDR1 GTSNPN, CDR2 SVGIG (reference sequence). V was pared by 0 bases and J by 6 bases, with 14 bases between. CDR3 amino acids: CAWSVESSGDGYTF. In nucleotides, the CDR3 is TGTGCCTGGAGTGTCGAGTCCTCGGGGGATGGCTACACCTTC.

This clone is termed medium-sized. The V call is TRBV4-3, the J call TRBJ1-1; D is undetermined. Germline V lookup: CDR1 LGHNA, CDR2 YSLEER. This CDR3 region has 17 residues. V gave up 4 bases and J gave up 1 base, with 19 bases separating them. CDR3 loop: CASSPEDGSGKNTEAFF. In DNA form, the CDR3 reads TGCGCCAGCAGCCCAGAAGATGGATCCGGGAAGAACACTGAAGCTTTCTTT.

This clone came up once. J is TRBJ2-2 and V is TRBV7-9, with D hard to call. The V and J ends lost 11 bases and 0 bases respectively, with 13 bases between them. There are 14 residues in the CDR3. The germline V gene encodes CDR1 SEHNR and CDR2 FQNEAQ (reference sequence). CDR3 in amino acids: CALLQASNTGELFF. CDR3 nucleotides: TGTGCCCTACTTCAGGCCTCGAACACCGGGGAGCTGTTTTTT.

The chain uses TRBV9 and TRBJ1-2; D perhaps matches TRBD1 (5 bases). The CDR3 totals 12 residues. CDR1 and CDR2 (germline): SGDLS, YYNGEE. Trimming took off 3 bases at V and 8 bases at J, with 11 bases between the two ends. The CDR3 reads CASSGLEGGYTF. The CDR3 coding sequence is TGTGCCAGCAGCGGTCTGGAGGGGGGCTACACCTTC.

This clone appeared once. The rearrangement uses TRBV27 and TRBJ2-7; perhaps TRBD1 as D (8 bases). The CDR3 runs to 13 residues. V was shortened by 11 bases and J by 10 bases, with 24 bases between the two germline ends. Germline-derived CDR1 and CDR2 are MNHEY and SMNVEV (reference sequence). The CDR3 DNA sequence: TGTGCCTACTGGGGCAGGGGGCTAGCGGTTCAGTACTTC. Translation: CAYWGRGLAVQYF.

The genes are TRBV4-1 and TRBJ2-7; 8 bases agree with TRBD1. The J segment lost 2 bases and the V segment lost 0 bases, leaving 15 bases of the junction unmatched. From germline, CDR1 is MGHRA and CDR2 YSYEKL. This CDR3 is 19 amino acids long. In DNA form, the CDR3 reads TGCGCCAGCAGCCAAGACCCGAAGAGTGGGGACAGGTCCCCCTACGAGCAGTACTTC. Translation gives CASSQDPKSGDRSPYEQYF.

The chain uses TRBV5-4 and TRBJ1-2; TRBD1 aligns across 9 bases. Per the germline V gene, CDR1 is SGHNT and CDR2 is YYREEE (reference sequence). The CDR3 is 13 amino acids. J lost 8 bases, V lost 0 bases, and 2 bases had no gene match. The CDR3 reads CASSLGTGVGYTF. The CDR3 DNA sequence: TGTGCCAGCAGCTTGGGGACAGGGGTCGGCTACACCTTC.

This chain links TRBV28 with TRBJ1-1; 9 bases agree with TRBD1. The CDR3 has 13 residues. V dropped 10 bases and J dropped 3; count of bases not matched to a gene: 6. The V gene's germline CDR1 is MDHEN and CDR2 SYDVKM. This CDR3 is CATNRGLDTEAFF. Here the CDR3 DNA reads TGTGCCACCAACAGGGGGCTCGACACTGAAGCTTTCTTT.

This chain links TRBV9 with TRBJ2-7; D is undetermined. In germline, CDR1 is SGDLS, CDR2 YYNGEE. The V end was cut by 0 bases, the J end by 0 bases, with 16 bases between. The CDR3 has 17 residues. This chain's CDR3 is CASSVDLPGVVSYEQYF. DNA of the CDR3: TGTGCCAGCAGCGTAGATCTGCCCGGTGTTGTCTCCTACGAGCAGTACTTC.